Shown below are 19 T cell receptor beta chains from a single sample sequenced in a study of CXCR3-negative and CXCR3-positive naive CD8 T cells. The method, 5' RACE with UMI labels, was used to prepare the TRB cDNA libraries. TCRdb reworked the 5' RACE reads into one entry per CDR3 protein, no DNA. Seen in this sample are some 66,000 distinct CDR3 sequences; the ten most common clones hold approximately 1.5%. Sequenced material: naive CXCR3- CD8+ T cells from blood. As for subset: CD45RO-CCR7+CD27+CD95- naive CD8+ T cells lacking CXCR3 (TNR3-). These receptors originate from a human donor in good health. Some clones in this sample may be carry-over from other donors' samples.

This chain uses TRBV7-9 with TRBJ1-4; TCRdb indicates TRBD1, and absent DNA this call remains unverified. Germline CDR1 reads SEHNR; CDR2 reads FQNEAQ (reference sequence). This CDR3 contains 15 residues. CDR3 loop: CASSTRQGLEEKLFF. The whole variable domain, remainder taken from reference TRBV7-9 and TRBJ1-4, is DTGVSQNPRHKITKRGQNVTFRCDPISEHNRLYWYRQTLGQGPEFLTYFQNEAQLEKSRLLSDRFSAERPKGSFSTLEIQRTEQGDSAMYLCASSTRQGLEEKLFFGSGTQLSVL.

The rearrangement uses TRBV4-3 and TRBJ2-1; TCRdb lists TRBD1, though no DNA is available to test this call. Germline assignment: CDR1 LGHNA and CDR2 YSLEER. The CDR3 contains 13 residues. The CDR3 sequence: CASSQGAGSEQFF.

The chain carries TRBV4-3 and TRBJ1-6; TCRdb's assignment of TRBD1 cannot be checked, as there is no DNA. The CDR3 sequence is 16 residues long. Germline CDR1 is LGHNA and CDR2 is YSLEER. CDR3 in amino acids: CASSQDSGTGVSPLHF.

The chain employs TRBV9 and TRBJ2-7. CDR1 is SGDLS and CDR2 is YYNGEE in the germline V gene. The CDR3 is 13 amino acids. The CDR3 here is CASSGGDLYEQYF. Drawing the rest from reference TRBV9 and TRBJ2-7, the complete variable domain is DSGVTQTPKHLITATGQRVTLRCSPRSGDLSVYWYQQSLDQGLQFLIQYYNGEERAKGNILERFSAQQFPDLHSELNLSSLELGDSALYFCASSGGDLYEQYFGPGTRLTVT.

The CDR3 spells CASSLGQNHEQFF. This chain links TRBV7-7 with TRBJ2-1. Germline V gene sequence: CDR1 SSHAT, CDR2 FNYEAQ (reference sequence). The CDR3 runs to 13 residues. The full variable domain, in which reference TRBV7-7 and TRBJ2-1 provide the parts outside the CDR3, is GAGVSQSPRYKVTKRGQDVTLRCDPISSHATLYWYQQALGQGPEFLTYFNYEAQPDKSGLPSDRFSAERPEGSISTLTIQRTEQRDSAMYRCASSLGQNHEQFFGPGTRLTVL.

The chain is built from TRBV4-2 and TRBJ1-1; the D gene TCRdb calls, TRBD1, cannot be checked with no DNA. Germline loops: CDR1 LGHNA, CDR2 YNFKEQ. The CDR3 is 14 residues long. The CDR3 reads CASSRGQDNTEAFF.

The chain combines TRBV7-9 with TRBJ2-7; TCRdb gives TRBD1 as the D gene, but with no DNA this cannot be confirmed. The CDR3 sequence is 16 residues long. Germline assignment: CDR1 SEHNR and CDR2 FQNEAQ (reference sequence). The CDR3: CASSLGGTGDSYEQYF.

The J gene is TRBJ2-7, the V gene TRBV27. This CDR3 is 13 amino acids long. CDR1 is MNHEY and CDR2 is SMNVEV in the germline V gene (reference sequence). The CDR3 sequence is CASSLTLAYEQYF.

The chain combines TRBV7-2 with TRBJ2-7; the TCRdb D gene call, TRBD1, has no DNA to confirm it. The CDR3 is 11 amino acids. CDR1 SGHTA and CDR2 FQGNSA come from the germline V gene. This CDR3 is CASSPGTGGYF.

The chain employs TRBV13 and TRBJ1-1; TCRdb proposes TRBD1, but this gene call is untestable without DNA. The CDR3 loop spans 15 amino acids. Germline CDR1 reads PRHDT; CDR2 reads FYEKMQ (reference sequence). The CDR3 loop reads CASTGTGESNTEAFF.

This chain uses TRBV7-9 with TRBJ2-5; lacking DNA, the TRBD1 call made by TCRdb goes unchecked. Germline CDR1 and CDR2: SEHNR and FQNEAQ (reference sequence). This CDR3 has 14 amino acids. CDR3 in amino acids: CASSTRTGEETQYF.

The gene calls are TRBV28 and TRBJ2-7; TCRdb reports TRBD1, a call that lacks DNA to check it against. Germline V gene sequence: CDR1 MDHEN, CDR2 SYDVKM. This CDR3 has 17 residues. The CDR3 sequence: CASKPQGGYSPTWEQYF.

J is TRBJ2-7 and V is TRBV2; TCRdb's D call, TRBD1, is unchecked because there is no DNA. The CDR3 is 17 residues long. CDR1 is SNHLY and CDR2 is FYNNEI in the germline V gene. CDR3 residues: CASSEALGQGGYYEQYF.

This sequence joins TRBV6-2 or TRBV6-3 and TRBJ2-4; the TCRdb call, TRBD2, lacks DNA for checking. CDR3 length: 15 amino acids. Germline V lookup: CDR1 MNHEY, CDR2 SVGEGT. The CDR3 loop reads CASRPTSASKNIQYF.

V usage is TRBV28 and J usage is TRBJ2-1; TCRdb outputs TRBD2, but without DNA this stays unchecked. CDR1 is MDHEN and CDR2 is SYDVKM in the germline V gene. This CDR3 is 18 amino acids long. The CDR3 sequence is CASRMGLAGPSSYNEQFF. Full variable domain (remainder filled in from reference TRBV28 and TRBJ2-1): DVKVTQSSRYLVKRTGEKVFLECVQDMDHENMFWYRQDPGLGLRLIYFSYDVKMKEKGDIPEGYSVSREKKERFSLILESASTNQTSMYLCASRMGLAGPSSYNEQFFGPGTRLTVL.

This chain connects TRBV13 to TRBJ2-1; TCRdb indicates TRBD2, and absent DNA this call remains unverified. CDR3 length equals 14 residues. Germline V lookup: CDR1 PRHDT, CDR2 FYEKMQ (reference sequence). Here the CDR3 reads CASSSRGGPGEQFF.

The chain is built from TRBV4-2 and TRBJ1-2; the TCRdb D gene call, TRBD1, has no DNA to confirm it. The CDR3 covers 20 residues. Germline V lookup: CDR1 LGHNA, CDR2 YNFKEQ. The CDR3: CASSQESGSFMLGESYGYTF.

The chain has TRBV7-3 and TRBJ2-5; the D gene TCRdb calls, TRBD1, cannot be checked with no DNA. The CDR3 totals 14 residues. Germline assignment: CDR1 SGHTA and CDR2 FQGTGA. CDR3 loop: CASSLLGATGTQYF.

CDR3: CASSYSTETQYF. This chain uses TRBV6-6 with TRBJ2-5. The CDR3 extends over 12 amino acids. The germline CDR1 and CDR2 sequences are MNHNY and SVGAGI (reference sequence).